A selection of T cell receptor beta chains follows, all from one sample in a study of blood T cell repertoires in COVID-19. Only in-frame clones appear in the TCRdb table, and some are missing; sequencing was by immunoSEQ multiplex PCR. The sample gives about 180,000 clones, about 81% of which show up once; about 11% is in the top ten. Sample: peripheral blood. The receptor source for this set is a woman of 80 years or more with COVID-19, enrolled during active disease. Both conserved end residues are part of each CDR3. The D gene is left open where the match is weak. Expanded clones get a size class; other rows say once, few or many, or leave the size out.

-,TRBV7-8,TRBJ2-7,-,CASSLGQGDPLYEQYF,TGTGCCAGCAGCTTAGGCCAGGGCGATCCCCTCTACGAGCAGTACTTC
-,TRBV7-7,TRBJ1-5,few,CASSQSPNQPQHF,TGTGCTAGCAGCCAATCCCCCAATCAGCCCCAGCATTTT
-,TRBV27,TRBJ1-2,-,CASSLQQGVYGYTF,TGTGCCAGCAGTTTACAGCAGGGTGTCTATGGCTACACCTTC
-,TRBV3-1/TRBV3-2,TRBJ2-5,once,CASSRGVQETQYF,TGTGCCAGCAGCCGCGGCGTCCAAGAGACCCAGTACTTC
TRBD2,TRBV6-1,TRBJ2-1,-,CASSDPWASGGTSSYNEQFF,TGTGCCAGCAGTGACCCCTGGGCTAGCGGGGGGACAAGCTCCTACAATGAGCAGTTCTTC
TRBD1,TRBV6-5,TRBJ1-6,-,CASTSDRVYNSPLHF,TGTGCCAGCACTTCGGACAGGGTGTATAATTCACCCCTCCACTTT
-,TRBV4-3,TRBJ2-1,once,CASSQDSSERVDEQFF,TGCGCCAGCAGCCAAGATTCCTCCGAGAGGGTGGATGAGCAGTTCTTC
-,TRBV13,TRBJ1-2,few,CASSHSAGTDYGYTF,TGTGCCAGCAGCCATAGTGCGGGAACTGACTATGGCTACACCTTC
TRBD1,TRBV5-1,TRBJ1-1,-,CASSLWSGGHTEAFF,TGCGCCAGCAGCTTGTGGTCAGGGGGGCACACTGAAGCTTTCTTT
-,TRBV7-2,TRBJ1-3,-,CASSPSGNTIYF,TGTGCCAGCAGCCCCTCCGGAAACACCATATATTTT
-,TRBV24-1,TRBJ2-3,few,CAISPEFGGNTQYF,TGTGCCATATCCCCTGAGTTTGGGGGGAATACGCAGTATTTT
TRBD2,TRBV10-3,TRBJ2-1,-,CAISVRPSGVQSYNEQFF,TGTGCCATCAGTGTGAGGCCTAGCGGGGTACAGTCCTACAATGAGCAGTTCTTC
TRBD2,TRBV3-1/TRBV3-2,TRBJ2-7,once,CASSRGTSGREQYF,TGTGCCAGCAGCCGGGGGACTAGCGGGAGGGAGCAGTACTTC
-,TRBV19,TRBJ2-5,-,CASSPTGLETQYF,TGTGCCAGTAGCCCTACAGGGCTAGAGACCCAGTACTTC
-,TRBV20-1,TRBJ2-3,-,CSEQRTDTQYF,TGCAGTGAACAGCGCACAGATACGCAGTATTTT
TRBD1,TRBV3-1/TRBV3-2,TRBJ1-6,few,CASSLGQVNSPLHF,TGTGCCAGCAGCCTGGGACAGGTTAATTCACCCCTCCACTTT
TRBD1,TRBV18,TRBJ1-6,-,CASSPRTGQYSPLHF,TGTGCCAGCTCACCTCGGACAGGGCAGTATTCACCCCTCCACTTT
TRBD1,TRBV5-5,TRBJ1-4,-,CASSQGQGLPNEKLFF,TGTGCCAGCAGCCAGGGACAGGGATTACCTAATGAAAAACTGTTTTTT